These 16 T cell receptor beta chains came from one sample sequenced in a study of shared clonotypes between healthy human individuals. Generated by immunoSEQ multiplex PCR, the TCRdb table keeps only in-frame clones and is missing some. The data hold about 1 million clones, with about three quarters observed a single time. The sample was memory CD4+ T cells sorted from blood. Indicated subset: CD45RA-negative fraction. These receptors came from a man aged 18-30 years in good health.

This rearrangement joins TRBV10-3 to TRBJ2-1, with unresolved D. CDR1 and CDR2 (germline): ENHRY, SYGVKD. Trimming removed 7 bases at V and 5 bases at J, with 15 bases between. This CDR3 comprises 14 residues. The CDR3 DNA reads TGTGCCATCAATCGCGCGAACCGGAACAATGAGCAGTTCTTC. Its protein product is CAINRANRNNEQFF.

A word on this clone: The identical CDR3 is also encoded by other nucleotide sequences in the sample. The chain joins TRBV18 to TRBJ2-5, with D possibly matching TRBD2 (6 bases). Per germline, CDR1 KGHSH and CDR2 LQKENI. V dropped 0 bases and J dropped 5 bases, with 10 bases sitting between them. The CDR3 consists of 14 residues. This chain's CDR3 is CASSPPPSGETQYF. In nucleotides, the CDR3 is TGTGCCAGCTCACCACCTCCCAGCGGGGAGACCCAGTACTTC.

CDR3 sequence: CASTGGDTLSPLHF. In DNA, the CDR3 is TGTGCCAGTACCGGGGGGGACACCCTTTCACCCCTCCACTTT. The chain recombines TRBV19 with TRBJ1-6; maybe TRBD1 (6 bases). V was cut by 7 bases and J by 9 bases, with 16 bases left in between. Germline V gives CDR1 LNHDA, CDR2 SQIVND (reference sequence). The CDR3 sequence is 14 residues long.

The chain has TRBV25-1 and TRBJ1-5; the D is unclear. This CDR3 has 12 amino acids. Trimming removed 6 bases at V and 1 base at J, with 4 bases between. Germline CDR1 reads MGHDK; CDR2 reads SYGVNS. The CDR3 reads CASRGSNQPQHF. Written as DNA, the CDR3 is TGTGCCAGCAGGGGAAGCAATCAGCCCCAGCATTTT.

The gene calls are TRBV4-1 and TRBJ2-5; D not certain. The CDR3 is 17 residues long. In germline, CDR1 is MGHRA, CDR2 YSYEKL. V shed 1 base and J shed 1 base, with 16 bases lying between them. The CDR3 protein is CASSQVLARKGQETQYF. The DNA of the CDR3 is TGCGCCAGCAGCCAAGTCTTGGCCAGAAAGGGCCAAGAGACCCAGTACTTC.

The gene calls are TRBV5-1 and TRBJ2-5; 12 bases align to TRBD2. V dropped 0 bases and J dropped 1; count of bases not matched to a gene: 7. From germline, CDR1 is SGHRS and CDR2 YFSETQ. The CDR3 spans 18 residues. The CDR3 DNA reads TGCGCCAGCAGCTTGGCGGGACTAGCGGGTGGGGGCCAAGAGACCCAGTACTTC. Protein sequence: CASSLAGLAGGGQETQYF.

The V call is TRBV5-6, the J call TRBJ2-5, with D possibly matching TRBD2 (5 bases). The CDR3 is made up of 15 amino acids. Germline V gene data show CDR1 as SGHDT and CDR2 as YYEEEE. V was pared by 4 bases and J by 4 bases, with 17 bases between. This CDR3 reads CASSAGRGFGETQYF. In DNA, the CDR3 is TGTGCCAGCAGCGCTGGACGGGGATTCGGAGAGACCCAGTACTTC.

This clone was found once. The chain carries TRBV4-1 and TRBJ1-1, with D unclear. Germline V gene sequence: CDR1 MGHRA, CDR2 YSYEKL. V gave up 4 bases and J gave up 0 bases, with 9 bases separating them. The CDR3 consists of 14 residues. The CDR3 DNA follows: TGCGCCAGCAGCCTCGTTGGCATGAACACTGAAGCTTTCTTT. Translation gives CASSLVGMNTEAFF.

This clone has just a few counts. The chain uses TRBV6-4 and TRBJ2-7; D gene unclear. This CDR3 has 18 residues. V was shortened by 0 bases and J by 0 bases, with 18 bases between the two germline ends. Germline lookup yields CDR1 MRHNA and CDR2 SNTAGT. CDR3 DNA sequence: TGTGCCAGCAGTGACTCAGATTCCCTGGGATTGACCTCCTACGAGCAGTACTTC. Its protein product is CASSDSDSLGLTSYEQYF.

V and J are TRBV7-9 and TRBJ1-3; D possibly corresponds to TRBD1 (5 bases). V was clipped by 3 bases and J by 0 bases, with 9 bases between them. The CDR3 is 15 amino acids. The germline gives CDR1 SEHNR, CDR2 FQNEAQ (reference sequence). For the CDR3, the DNA is TGTGCCAGCAGCTTGGGGCAGCCCTCTGGAAACACCATATATTTT. Translation gives CASSLGQPSGNTIYF. The variable domain in full, with the rest retrieved from reference TRBV7-9 and TRBJ1-3, is DTGVSQNPRHKITKRGQNVTFRCDPISEHNRLYWYRQTLGQGPEFLTYFQNEAQLEKSRLLSDRFSAERPKGSFSTLEIQRTEQGDSAMYLCASSLGQPSGNTIYFGEGSWLTVV.

With regard to this clone: Additional DNA sequences in this sample encode the identical CDR3. The V call is TRBV5-1, the J call TRBJ2-3, with D tentatively TRBD2 (6 bases). CDR1 is SGHRS, CDR2 YFSETQ, per germline. The germline V and J ends were trimmed by 0 bases and 2 bases, with 10 bases remaining between them. The CDR3 contains 15 residues. The CDR3 is CASSLGGVSTDTQYF. DNA of the CDR3: TGCGCCAGCAGCTTGGGCGGGGTATCCACAGATACGCAGTATTTT. The full variable domain, with the rest looked up from reference TRBV5-1 and TRBJ2-3, is KAGVTQTPRYLIKTRGQQVTLSCSPISGHRSVSWYQQTPGQGLQFLFEYFSETQRNKGNFPGRFSGRQFSNSRSEMNVSTLELGDSALYLCASSLGGVSTDTQYFGPGTRLTVL.

The V call is TRBV28, the J call TRBJ2-7; D is perhaps TRBD1 (5 bases). CDR1 is MDHEN, CDR2 SYDVKM, per germline. The ends were cut back, 5 bases at V and 4 bases at J, with 24 bases in the middle. The CDR3 totals 17 residues. CDR3 sequence reads: CASSLGAKIGVLYEQYF. CDR3 nucleotide sequence: TGTGCCAGCAGTCTTGGGGCCAAAATAGGGGTGTTATACGAGCAGTACTTC.

The chain links TRBV19 to TRBJ1-1, with 8 positions matching TRBD1. From germline, CDR1 is LNHDA and CDR2 SQIVND (reference sequence). The CDR3 is 15 residues long. The J segment lost 5 bases and the V segment lost 4 bases, leaving 9 bases of the junction unmatched. The CDR3 spells CASSNLDRGMTEAFF. CDR3 in DNA: TGTGCCAGTAGTAACCTTGACAGGGGCATGACTGAAGCTTTCTTT. Full variable domain (remainder filled in from reference TRBV19 and TRBJ1-1): DGGITQSPKYLFRKEGQNVTLSCEQNLNHDAMYWYRQDPGQGLRLIYYSQIVNDFQKGDIAEGYSVSREKKESFPLTVTSAQKNPTAFYLCASSNLDRGMTEAFFGQGTRLTVV.

The genes are TRBV5-4 and TRBJ1-6; 7 bases match TRBD1. Germline V lookup: CDR1 SGHNT, CDR2 YYREEE (reference sequence). Trimming cost V 7 bases and J 7 bases; bases outside gene matches: 8. The CDR3 has 14 amino acids. The CDR3 loop is CASGAWTGNSPLHF. Here the CDR3 DNA reads TGTGCCAGCGGAGCGTGGACAGGCAATTCACCCCTCCACTTT.

The rearrangement joins TRBV29-1 to TRBJ1-4; D ambiguous. The CDR3 has 13 amino acids. Trimming removed 6 bases at V and 7 bases at J, with 15 bases between. CDR1 is SQVTM, CDR2 ANQGSEA, per germline. In DNA form, the CDR3 reads TGCAGCGTCCGTCGGGATGTGAGTGAAAAACTGTTTTTT. Translation gives CSVRRDVSEKLFF.

This rearrangement joins TRBV10-3 to TRBJ2-7; tentative D call: TRBD2 (5 bases). V dropped 0 bases and J dropped 0 bases, with 9 bases sitting between them. Germline values: CDR1 ENHRY, CDR2 SYGVKD. The CDR3 runs 15 residues. The CDR3 is CAISESGISSYEQYF. The DNA for the CDR3 is TGTGCCATCAGTGAGTCCGGGATCTCCTCCTACGAGCAGTACTTC.